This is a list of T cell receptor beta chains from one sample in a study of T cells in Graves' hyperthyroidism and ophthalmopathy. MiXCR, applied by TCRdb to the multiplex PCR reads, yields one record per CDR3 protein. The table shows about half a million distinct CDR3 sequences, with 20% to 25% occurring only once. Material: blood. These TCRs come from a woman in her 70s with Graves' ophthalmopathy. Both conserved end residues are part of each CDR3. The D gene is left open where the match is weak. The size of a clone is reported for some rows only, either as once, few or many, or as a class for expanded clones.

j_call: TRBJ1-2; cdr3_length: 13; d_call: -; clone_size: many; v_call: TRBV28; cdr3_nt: TGTGCCAGCAGTCGTCTCAGGGAATCGGGCTACACCTTC; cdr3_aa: CASSRLRESGYTF
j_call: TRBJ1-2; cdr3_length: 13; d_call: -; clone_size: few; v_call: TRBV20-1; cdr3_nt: TGCAGTGCTATCGGAGGGGGGCCCCGGGGCTACACCTTC; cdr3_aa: CSAIGGGPRGYTF
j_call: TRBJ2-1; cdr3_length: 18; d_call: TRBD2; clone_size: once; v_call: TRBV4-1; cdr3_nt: TGCGCCAGCAGCCAAGGAGCGAGTGAGCCTAGCGGGAGGAATGAGCAGTTCTTC; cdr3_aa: CASSQGASEPSGRNEQFF
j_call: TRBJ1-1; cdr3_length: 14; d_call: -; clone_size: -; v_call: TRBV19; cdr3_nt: TGTGCCAGTAGGACTCCCGCGGTGGCCACTGAAGCTTTCTTT; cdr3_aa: CASRTPAVATEAFF
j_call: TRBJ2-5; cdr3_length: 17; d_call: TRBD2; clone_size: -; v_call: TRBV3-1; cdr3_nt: TGTGCCAGCAGCCAAGTACTAGCGGGAGGGCCGCAAGAGACCCAGTACTTC; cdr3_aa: CASSQVLAGGPQETQYF
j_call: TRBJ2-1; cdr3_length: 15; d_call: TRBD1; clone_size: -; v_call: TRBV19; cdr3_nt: TGTGCCAGTAGTATTTGGGGACAGGGTTACAATGAGCAGTTCTTC; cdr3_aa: CASSIWGQGYNEQFF
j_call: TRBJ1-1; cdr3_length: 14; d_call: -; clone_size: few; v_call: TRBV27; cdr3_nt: TGTGCCAGCAGTTTATGGTCCGGGAACACTGAAGCTTTCTTT; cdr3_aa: CASSLWSGNTEAFF
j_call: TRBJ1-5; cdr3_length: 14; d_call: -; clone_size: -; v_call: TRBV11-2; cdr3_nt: TGTGCCAGCAGCGGATGGGAGGGCAATCAGCCCCAGCATTTT; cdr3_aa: CASSGWEGNQPQHF
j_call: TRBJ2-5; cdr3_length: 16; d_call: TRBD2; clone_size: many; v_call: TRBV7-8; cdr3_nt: TGTGCCAGCAGCTTCGGACTAGCGGGAGGCGTCGAGACCCAGTACTTC; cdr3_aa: CASSFGLAGGVETQYF
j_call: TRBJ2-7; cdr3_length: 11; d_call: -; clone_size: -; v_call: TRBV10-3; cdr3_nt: TGTGCCATCAGTTACTCCTACGAGCAGTACTTC; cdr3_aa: CAISYSYEQYF
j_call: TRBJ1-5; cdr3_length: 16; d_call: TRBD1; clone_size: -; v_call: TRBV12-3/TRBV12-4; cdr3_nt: TGTGCCAGCAGCCCCTTCGGGACAGGTGGGGATCAGCCCCAGCATTTT; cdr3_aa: CASSPFGTGGDQPQHF
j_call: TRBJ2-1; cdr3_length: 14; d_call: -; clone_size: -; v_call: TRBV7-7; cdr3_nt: TGTGCTAGCAGCTTAGTCCTCGGGAGCAATGAGCAGTTCTTC; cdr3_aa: CASSLVLGSNEQFF
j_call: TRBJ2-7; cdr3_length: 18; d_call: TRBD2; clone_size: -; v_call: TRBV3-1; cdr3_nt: TGTGCCAGCAGCCAAGAGGGACTAGCGGGAGTCATCGCCTACGAGCAGTACTTC; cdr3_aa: CASSQEGLAGVIAYEQYF
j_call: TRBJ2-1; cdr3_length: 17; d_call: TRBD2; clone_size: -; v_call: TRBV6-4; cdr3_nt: TGTGCCAGCAGTGAGACGTCTGGAGCGGGAGGGCCGGGTGAGCAGTTCTTC; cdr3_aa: CASSETSGAGGPGEQFF
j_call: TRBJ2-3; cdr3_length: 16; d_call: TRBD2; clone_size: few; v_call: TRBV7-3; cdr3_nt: TGTGCCAGCAGCTCCGGACTAGCGGGGGGCACAGATACGCAGTATTTT; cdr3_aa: CASSSGLAGGTDTQYF
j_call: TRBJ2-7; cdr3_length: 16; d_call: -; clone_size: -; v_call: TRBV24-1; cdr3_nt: TGTGCCACCAGTGATTTTTTGGGTGAGGAGATCCACGAGCAGTACTTC; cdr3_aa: CATSDFLGEEIHEQYF
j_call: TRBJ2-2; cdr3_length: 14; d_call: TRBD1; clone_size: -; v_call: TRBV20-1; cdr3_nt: TGCAGTGCTAGAGGACAGGGAAACACCGGGGAGCTGTTTTTT; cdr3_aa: CSARGQGNTGELFF
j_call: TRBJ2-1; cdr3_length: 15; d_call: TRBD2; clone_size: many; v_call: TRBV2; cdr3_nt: TGTGCCAGCAGCTTTACTAGCGGGAGATGGCCTGAGCAGTTCTTC; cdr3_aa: CASSFTSGRWPEQFF
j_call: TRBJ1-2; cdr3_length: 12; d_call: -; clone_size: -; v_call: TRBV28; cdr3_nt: TGTGCCGGGCAGGGACTCCACTATGGCTACACCTTC; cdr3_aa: CAGQGLHYGYTF
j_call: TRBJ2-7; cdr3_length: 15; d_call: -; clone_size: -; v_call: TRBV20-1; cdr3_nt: TGCAGTGCTCACGAAAGTGGAACTAGATCGACCGAGCAGTACTTC; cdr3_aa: CSAHESGTRSTEQYF
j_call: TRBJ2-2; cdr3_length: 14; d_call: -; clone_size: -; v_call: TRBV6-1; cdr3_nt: TGTGCCAGTTTCATAGGAGGCAACACCGGGGAGCTGTTTTTT; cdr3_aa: CASFIGGNTGELFF
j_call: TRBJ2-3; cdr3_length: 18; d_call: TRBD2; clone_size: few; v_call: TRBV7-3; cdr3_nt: TGTGCCAGCAGCTTAAAAGTGTGGAGCGGGAGCGGCACAGATACGCAGTATTTT; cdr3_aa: CASSLKVWSGSGTDTQYF